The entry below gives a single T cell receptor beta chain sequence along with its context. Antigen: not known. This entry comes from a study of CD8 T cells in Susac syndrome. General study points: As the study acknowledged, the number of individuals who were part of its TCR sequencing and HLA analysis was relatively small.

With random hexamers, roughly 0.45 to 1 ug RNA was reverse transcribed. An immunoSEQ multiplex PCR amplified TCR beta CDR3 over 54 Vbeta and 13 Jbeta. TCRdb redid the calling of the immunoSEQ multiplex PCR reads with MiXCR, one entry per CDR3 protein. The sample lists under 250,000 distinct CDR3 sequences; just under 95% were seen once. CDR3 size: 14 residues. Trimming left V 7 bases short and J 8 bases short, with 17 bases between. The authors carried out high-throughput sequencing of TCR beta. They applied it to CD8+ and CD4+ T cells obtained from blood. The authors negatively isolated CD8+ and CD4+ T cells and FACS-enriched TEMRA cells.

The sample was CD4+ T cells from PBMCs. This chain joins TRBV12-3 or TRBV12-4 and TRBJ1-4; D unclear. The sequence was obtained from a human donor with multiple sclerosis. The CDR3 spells CASTTDGSWEKLFF. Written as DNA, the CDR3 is TGTGCCAGCACCACGGACGGATCTTGGGAAAAACTGTTTTTT.